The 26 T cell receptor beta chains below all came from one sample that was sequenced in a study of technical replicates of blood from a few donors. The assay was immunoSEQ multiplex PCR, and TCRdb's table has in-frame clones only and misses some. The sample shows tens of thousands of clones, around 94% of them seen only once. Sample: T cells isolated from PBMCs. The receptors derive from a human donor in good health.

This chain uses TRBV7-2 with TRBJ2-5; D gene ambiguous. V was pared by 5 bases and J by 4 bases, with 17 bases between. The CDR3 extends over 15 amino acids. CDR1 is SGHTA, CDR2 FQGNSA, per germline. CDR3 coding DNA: TGTGCCAGCAGCCCGAAAACGAGTGTTGGAGAGACCCAGTACTTC. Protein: CASSPKTSVGETQYF.

As DNA, the CDR3 is TGTGCCAGCAGTTCCCCTCCTTTCACAGGGCGCCTCTCTGGAAACACCATATATTTT. It is translated as CASSSPPFTGRLSGNTIYF. This chain uses TRBV28 with TRBJ1-3, with a possible D match to TRBD1 (6 bases). The V gene's germline CDR1 is MDHEN and CDR2 SYDVKM. The CDR3 is 19 amino acids. Deletions cut 4 bases from V and 0 bases from J, with 22 bases between.

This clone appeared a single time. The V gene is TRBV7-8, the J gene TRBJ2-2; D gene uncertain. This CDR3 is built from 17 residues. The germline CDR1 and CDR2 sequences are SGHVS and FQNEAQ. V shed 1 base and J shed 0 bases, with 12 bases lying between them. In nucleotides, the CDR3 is TGTGCCAGCAGCTTAGTTAGCTTTCGGGCGAACACCGGGGAGCTGTTTTTT. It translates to CASSLVSFRANTGELFF.

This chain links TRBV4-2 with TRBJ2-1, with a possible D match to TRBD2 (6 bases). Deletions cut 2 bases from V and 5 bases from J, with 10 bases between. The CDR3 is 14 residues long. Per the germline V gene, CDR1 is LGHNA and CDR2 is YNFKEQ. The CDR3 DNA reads TGTGCCAGCAGCCAACTGGGACTCAACAATGAGCAGTTCTTC. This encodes CASSQLGLNNEQFF.

CDR3 sequence: CASSLSGTQETQYF. CDR3 coding DNA: TGTGCCAGCAGCCTTAGCGGCACCCAAGAGACCCAGTACTTC. This chain links TRBV11-3 with TRBJ2-5; a possible D gene is TRBD2 (6 bases). With 5 bases removed from V and 1 base from J, the gap between germline ends came to 11 bases. Germline CDR1 reads SGHNT; CDR2 reads YENEEA. This CDR3 has 14 residues.

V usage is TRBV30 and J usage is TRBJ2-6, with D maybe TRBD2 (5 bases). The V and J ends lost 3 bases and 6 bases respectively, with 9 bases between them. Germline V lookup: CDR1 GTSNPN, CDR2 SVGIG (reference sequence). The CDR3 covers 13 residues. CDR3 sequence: CAWSRGSANVLTF. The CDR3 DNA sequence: TGTGCCTGGAGCCGGGGATCGGCCAACGTCCTGACTTTC.

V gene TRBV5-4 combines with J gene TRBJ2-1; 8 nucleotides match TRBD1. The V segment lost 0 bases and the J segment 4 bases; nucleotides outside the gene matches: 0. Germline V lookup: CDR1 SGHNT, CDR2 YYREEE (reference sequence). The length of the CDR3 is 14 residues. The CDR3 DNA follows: TGTGCCAGCAGCTTGGACAGGGGGTACAATGAGCAGTTCTTC. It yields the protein CASSLDRGYNEQFF.

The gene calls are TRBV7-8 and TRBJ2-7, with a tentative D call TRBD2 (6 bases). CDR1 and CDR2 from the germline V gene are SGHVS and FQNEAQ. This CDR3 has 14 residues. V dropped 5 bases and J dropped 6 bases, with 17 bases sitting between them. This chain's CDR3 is CASSERLEEGEQYF. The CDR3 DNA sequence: TGTGCCAGCAGCGAAAGACTAGAAGAGGGCGAGCAGTACTTC.

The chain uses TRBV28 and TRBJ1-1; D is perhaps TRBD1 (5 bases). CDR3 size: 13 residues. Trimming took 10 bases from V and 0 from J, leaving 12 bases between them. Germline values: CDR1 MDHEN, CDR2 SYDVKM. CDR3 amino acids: CATTTGVNTEAFF. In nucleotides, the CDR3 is TGTGCCACCACTACGGGGGTGAACACTGAAGCTTTCTTT.

CDR3 sequence: CASSPLAGEGNEQFF. Written as DNA, the CDR3 is TGTGCCAGCAGCCCTCTAGCGGGAGAGGGCAATGAGCAGTTCTTC. The V and J genes are TRBV6-5 and TRBJ2-1; TRBD2 matches at 10 bases. V lost 6 bases, J lost 6 bases, and 8 bases stayed unmatched. There are 15 residues in the CDR3. CDR1 is MNHEY and CDR2 is SVGAGI in the germline V gene.

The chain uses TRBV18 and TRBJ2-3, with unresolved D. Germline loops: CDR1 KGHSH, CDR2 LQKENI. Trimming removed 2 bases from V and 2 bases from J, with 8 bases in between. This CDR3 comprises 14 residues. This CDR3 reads CASSPTRNTDTQYF. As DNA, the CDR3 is TGTGCCAGCTCACCAACGCGGAACACAGATACGCAGTATTTT.

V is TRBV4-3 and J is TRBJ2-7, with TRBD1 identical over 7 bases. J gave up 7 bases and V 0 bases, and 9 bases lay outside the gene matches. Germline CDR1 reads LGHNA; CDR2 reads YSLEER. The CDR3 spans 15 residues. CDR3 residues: CASSQDPGGWREQYF. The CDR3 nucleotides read TGCGCCAGCAGCCAAGATCCAGGGGGATGGAGGGAGCAGTACTTC.

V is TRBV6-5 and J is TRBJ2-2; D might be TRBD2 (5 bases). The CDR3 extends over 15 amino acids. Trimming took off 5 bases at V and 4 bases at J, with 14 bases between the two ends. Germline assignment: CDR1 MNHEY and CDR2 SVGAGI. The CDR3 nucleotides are TGTGCCAGCAGTCCTCGACTAACTGTCACCGGGGAGCTGTTTTTT. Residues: CASSPRLTVTGELFF.

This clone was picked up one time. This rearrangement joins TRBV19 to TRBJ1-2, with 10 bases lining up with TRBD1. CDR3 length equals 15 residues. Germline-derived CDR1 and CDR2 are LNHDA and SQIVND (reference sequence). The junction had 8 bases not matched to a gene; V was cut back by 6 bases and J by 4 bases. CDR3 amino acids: CASRKGQGVGYGYTF. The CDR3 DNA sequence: TGTGCCAGTAGAAAAGGACAGGGGGTTGGCTATGGCTACACCTTC.

The CDR3 sequence: CASSQPGTDPHEQYF. CDR3 nucleotide sequence: TGTGCCAGCAGCCAACCAGGGACAGACCCCCACGAGCAGTACTTC. This chain links TRBV14 with TRBJ2-7; 7 nucleotides align to TRBD1. The CDR3 spans 15 residues. Germline V gives CDR1 SGHDN, CDR2 FVKESK. The V and J ends lost 2 bases and 5 bases, in that order; junction bases with no gene match: 9.

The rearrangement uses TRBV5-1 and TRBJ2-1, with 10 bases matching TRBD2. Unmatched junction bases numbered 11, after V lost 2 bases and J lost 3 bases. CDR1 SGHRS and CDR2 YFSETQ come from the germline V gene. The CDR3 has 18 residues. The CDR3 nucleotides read TGCGCCAGCAGCTTCCCCGGGACTAGCGACTACATCTACAATGAGCAGTTCTTC. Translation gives CASSFPGTSDYIYNEQFF.

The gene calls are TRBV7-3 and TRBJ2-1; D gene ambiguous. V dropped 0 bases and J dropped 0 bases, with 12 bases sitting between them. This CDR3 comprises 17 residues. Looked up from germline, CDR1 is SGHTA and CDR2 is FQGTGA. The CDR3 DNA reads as TGTGCCAGCAGCTTAACTTCTCGGTCTAGCTCCTACAATGAGCAGTTCTTC. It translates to CASSLTSRSSSYNEQFF.

As DNA, the CDR3 is TGTGCCAGCAGTTTAGAACAGGGATCTGGGGCCAACGTCCTGACTTTC. Protein sequence: CASSLEQGSGANVLTF. This chain links TRBV28 with TRBJ2-6; a weak D match, TRBD1 (6 bases). V was cut by 2 bases and J by 1 base, with 9 bases left in between. CDR1 and CDR2 (germline): MDHEN, SYDVKM. CDR3 length: 16 residues.

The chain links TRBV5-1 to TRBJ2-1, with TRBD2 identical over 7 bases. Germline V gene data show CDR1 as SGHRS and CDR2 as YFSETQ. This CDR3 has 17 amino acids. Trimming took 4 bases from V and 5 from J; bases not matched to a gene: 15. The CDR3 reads CASSRNRGSGINNEQFF. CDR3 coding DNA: TGCGCCAGCAGCCGGAACCGAGGGAGCGGGATTAACAATGAGCAGTTCTTC.

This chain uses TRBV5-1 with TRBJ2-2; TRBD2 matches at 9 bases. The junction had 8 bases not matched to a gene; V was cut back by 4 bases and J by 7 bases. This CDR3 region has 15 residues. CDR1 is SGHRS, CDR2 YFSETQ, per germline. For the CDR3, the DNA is TGCGCCAGCAGCCGGGAGGGACTAGCAAACGGGGAGCTGTTTTTT. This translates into CASSREGLANGELFF.

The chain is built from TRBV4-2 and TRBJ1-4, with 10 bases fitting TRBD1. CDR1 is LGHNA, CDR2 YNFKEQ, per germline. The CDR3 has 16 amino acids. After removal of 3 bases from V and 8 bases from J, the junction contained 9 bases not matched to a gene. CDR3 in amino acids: CASSQEIGTGVEKLFF. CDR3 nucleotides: TGTGCCAGCAGCCAGGAGATTGGGACAGGGGTGGAAAAACTGTTTTTT.

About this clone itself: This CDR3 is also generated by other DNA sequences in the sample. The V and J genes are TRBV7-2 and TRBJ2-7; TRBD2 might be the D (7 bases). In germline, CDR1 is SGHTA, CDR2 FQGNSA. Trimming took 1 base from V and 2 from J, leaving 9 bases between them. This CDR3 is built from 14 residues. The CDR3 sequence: CASSLGGGTYEQYF. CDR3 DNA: TGTGCCAGCAGCTTAGGCGGGGGCACCTACGAGCAGTACTTC.

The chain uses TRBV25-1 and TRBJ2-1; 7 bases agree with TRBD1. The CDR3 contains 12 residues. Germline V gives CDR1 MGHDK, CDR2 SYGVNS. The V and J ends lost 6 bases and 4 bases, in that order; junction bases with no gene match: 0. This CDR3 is CASRTGYNEQFF. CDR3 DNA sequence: TGTGCCAGCAGGACAGGGTACAATGAGCAGTTCTTC.

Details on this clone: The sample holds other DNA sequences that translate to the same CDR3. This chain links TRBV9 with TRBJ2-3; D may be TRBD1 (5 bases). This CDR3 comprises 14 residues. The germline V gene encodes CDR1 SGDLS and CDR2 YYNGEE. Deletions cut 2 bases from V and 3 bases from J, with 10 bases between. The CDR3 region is CASSVQGSTDTQYF. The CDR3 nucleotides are TGTGCCAGCAGCGTGCAGGGATCTACAGATACGCAGTATTTT.

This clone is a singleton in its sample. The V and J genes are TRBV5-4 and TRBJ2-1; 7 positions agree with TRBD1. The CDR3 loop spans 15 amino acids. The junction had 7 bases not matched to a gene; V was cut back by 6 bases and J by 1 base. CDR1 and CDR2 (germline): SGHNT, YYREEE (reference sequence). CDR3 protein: CASTLTGRSYNEQFF. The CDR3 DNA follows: TGTGCCAGCACCCTGACAGGGAGATCCTACAATGAGCAGTTCTTC. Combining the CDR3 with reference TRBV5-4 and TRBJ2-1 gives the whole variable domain ETGVTQSPTHLIKTRGQQVTLRCSSQSGHNTVSWYQQALGQGPQFIFQYYREEENGRGNFPPRFSGLQFPNYSSELNVNALELDDSALYLCASTLTGRSYNEQFFGPGTRLTVL.

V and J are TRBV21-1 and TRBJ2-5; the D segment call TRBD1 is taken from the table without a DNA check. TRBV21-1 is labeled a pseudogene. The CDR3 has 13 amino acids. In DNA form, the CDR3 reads TGTGCCAGCAGGGTAGACAGTGAAGAGACCCAGTACTTC. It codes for CASRVDSEETQYF.